The 14 T cell receptor beta chains presented below share a single source sample, sequenced in a study of T-cell memory formation after mild COVID-19. One entry per CDR3 protein, called by TCRdb with MiXCR from the 5' RACE reads. The table has roughly 200,000 distinct CDR3 sequences, over 20% seen once. Sequencing was carried out using PBMCs or a T cell subset sorted from them (not recorded which). The receptors derive from an adult woman who had mild COVID-19 (a few samples of this study predate the infection). Cell type and time point are not known.

J is TRBJ2-7 and V is TRBV15, with D unclear. CDR3 size: 12 residues. V was trimmed by 1 base and J by 6 bases, leaving 7 bases between them. Germline loops: CDR1 LNHNV, CDR2 YYDKDF (reference sequence). CDR3 residues: CATSRGWSEQYF. The CDR3 nucleotides are TGTGCCACCAGCAGAGGGTGGTCCGAGCAGTACTTC.

The chain has TRBV29-1 and TRBJ1-2, with 8 bases identical to TRBD1. The germline V gene encodes CDR1 SQVTM and CDR2 ANQGSEA. This CDR3 contains 14 residues. V was clipped by 3 bases and J by 2 bases; unmatched bases: 5. For the CDR3, the DNA is TGCAGCGTTGATGGGACAGGAGGAAACTATGGCTACACCTTC. Amino acids: CSVDGTGGNYGYTF.

This clonotype was picked up one time. The V and J genes are TRBV7-6 and TRBJ2-3; 8 bases line up with TRBD1. Germline values: CDR1 SGHVS, CDR2 FNYEAQ. The CDR3 loop spans 14 amino acids. The V gene end was trimmed by 2 bases and the J gene end by 4 bases; junction bases not matched to a gene: 2. The CDR3 coding sequence is TGTGCCAGCAGCTTACAGGGGGCGGCAGATACGCAGTATTTT. It specifies CASSLQGAADTQYF. Combining the CDR3 with reference TRBV7-6 and TRBJ2-3 gives the whole variable domain GAGVSQSPRYKVTKRGQDVALRCDPISGHVSLYWYRQALGQGPEFLTYFNYEAQQDKSGLPNDRFSAERPEGSISTLTIQRTEQRDSAMYRCASSLQGAADTQYFGPGTRLTVL.

This clonotype was observed a few times. The CDR3 DNA reads TGTGCCAGCAGCTTAGAGCAGGGGGCTAGCAATCAGCCCCAGCATTTT. This gives the protein CASSLEQGASNQPQHF. J is TRBJ1-5 and V is TRBV7-6; 8 bases map to TRBD1. Germline CDR1 reads SGHVS; CDR2 reads FNYEAQ. There are 16 residues in the CDR3. V shed 1 base and J 0 bases; nucleotides not matched to a gene: 2. Filled out from reference TRBV7-6 and TRBJ1-5, the complete variable domain reads GAGVSQSPRYKVTKRGQDVALRCDPISGHVSLYWYRQALGQGPEFLTYFNYEAQQDKSGLPNDRFSAERPEGSISTLTIQRTEQRDSAMYRCASSLEQGASNQPQHFGDGTRLSIL.

This chain connects TRBV11-1 to TRBJ2-1; no reliable D call. V gave up 5 bases and J gave up 7 bases, with 12 bases separating them. CDR1 SGHAT and CDR2 FQDESV come from the germline V gene (reference sequence). This CDR3 is built from 13 residues. The CDR3 DNA reads as TGTGCCAGCAGCCCGCCCCTGCGGAATGAGCAGTTCTTC. Residues: CASSPPLRNEQFF.

This clonotype was recorded a few times. The chain combines TRBV7-8 with TRBJ2-3; D is unclear. The CDR3 sequence is 10 residues long. Per the germline V gene, CDR1 is SGHVS and CDR2 is FQNEAQ. V was cut by 4 bases and J by 7 bases, with 3 bases left in between. The CDR3 DNA sequence: TGTGCCAGCAGCTCCAATACGCAGTATTTT. The encoded protein is CASSSNTQYF.

In this sample, this clonotype turned up a few times. The chain recombines TRBV2 with TRBJ2-3; 9 positions agree with TRBD1. CDR1 and CDR2 from the germline V gene are SNHLY and FYNNEI. The V segment lost 1 base and the J segment 3 bases; nucleotides outside the gene matches: 2. This CDR3 is built from 15 residues. As DNA, the CDR3 is TGTGCCAGCAGTGAAGGGACAGGGGAGACAGATACGCAGTATTTT. It specifies CASSEGTGETDTQYF.

This chain joins TRBV25-1 and TRBJ2-2, with 13 nucleotides matching TRBD2. Germline values: CDR1 MGHDK, CDR2 SYGVNS. This CDR3 is 16 amino acids long. The trim removed 5 bases at V and 3 bases at J, leaving 3 bases unmatched. The CDR3 DNA reads as TGTGCCAGCAGTCCAGGACTAGCGGGAGACACCGGGGAGCTGTTTTTT. This codes for CASSPGLAGDTGELFF. Combining the CDR3 with reference TRBV25-1 and TRBJ2-2 gives the whole variable domain EADIYQTPRYLVIGTGKKITLECSQTMGHDKMYWYQQDPGMELHLIHYSYGVNSTEKGDLSSESTVSRIRTEHFPLTLESARPSHTSQYLCASSPGLAGDTGELFFGEGSRLTVL.

Only a few counts were recorded for this clonotype. The chain uses TRBV24-1 and TRBJ2-1, with 9 bases fitting TRBD2. The J segment lost 5 bases and the V segment lost 2 bases, leaving 9 bases of the junction unmatched. Germline V gives CDR1 KGHDR, CDR2 SFDVKD. The CDR3 sequence is 17 residues long. As DNA, the CDR3 is TGTGCCACCAGTGATTGGGCTAGCGGGATTTTTAACAATGAGCAGTTCTTC. This gives the protein CATSDWASGIFNNEQFF.

The V gene is TRBV19, the J gene TRBJ2-7; TRBD2 aligns across 8 bases. Germline CDR1 is LNHDA and CDR2 is SQIVND (reference sequence). J was trimmed by 4 bases and V by 5 bases; bases with no gene match: 7. The CDR3 length is 14 residues. In nucleotides, the CDR3 is TGTGCCAGTAGTCTTCCGGGAGGGCCTTACGAGCAGTACTTC. Residues: CASSLPGGPYEQYF. The whole variable domain, remainder taken from reference TRBV19 and TRBJ2-7, is DGGITQSPKYLFRKEGQNVTLSCEQNLNHDAMYWYRQDPGQGLRLIYYSQIVNDFQKGDIAEGYSVSREKKESFPLTVTSAQKNPTAFYLCASSLPGGPYEQYFGPGTRLTVT.

The chain has TRBV12-3 or TRBV12-4 and TRBJ1-2; D gene uncertain. V was shortened by 6 bases and J by 7 bases, with 15 bases between the two germline ends. The CDR3 runs 13 residues. CDR3 bases: TGTGCCAGCAGCTCCGGGTTGGCAGTTGGCTACACCTTC. It codes for CASSSGLAVGYTF.

CDR3: CASSYGLLGAPSGANVLTF. Here the CDR3 DNA reads TGTGCCAGCAGTTACGGTTTGTTGGGGGCGCCATCTGGGGCCAACGTCCTGACTTTC. The gene calls are TRBV6-6 and TRBJ2-6, with a tentative D call TRBD1 (6 bases). CDR3 length: 19 residues. Looked up from germline, CDR1 is MNHNY and CDR2 is SVGAGI (reference sequence). V lost 2 bases and J lost 1, with 18 bases in between.

This clonotype was seen more than once but under ten times. The CDR3, as DNA: TGCGCCAGCAGTCGACCAGAAGCGATCAACCACGAGCAGTACTTC. This gives the protein CASSRPEAINHEQYF. This chain joins TRBV23-1 and TRBJ2-7, with no clear D. TRBV23-1 counts as an open reading frame of uncertain function. This CDR3 is 15 amino acids long. The V and J ends lost 4 bases and 5 bases respectively, with 18 bases between them.

The rearrangement joins TRBV6-5 to TRBJ1-2; D uncertain. Germline assignment: CDR1 MNHEY and CDR2 SVGAGI. V was cut by 6 bases and J by 5 bases, with 16 bases left in between. This CDR3 has 14 amino acids. DNA for the CDR3: TGTGCCAGCAGCGGGCCATCCCGTGGTTATGGCTACACCTTC. Its translation is CASSGPSRGYGYTF.